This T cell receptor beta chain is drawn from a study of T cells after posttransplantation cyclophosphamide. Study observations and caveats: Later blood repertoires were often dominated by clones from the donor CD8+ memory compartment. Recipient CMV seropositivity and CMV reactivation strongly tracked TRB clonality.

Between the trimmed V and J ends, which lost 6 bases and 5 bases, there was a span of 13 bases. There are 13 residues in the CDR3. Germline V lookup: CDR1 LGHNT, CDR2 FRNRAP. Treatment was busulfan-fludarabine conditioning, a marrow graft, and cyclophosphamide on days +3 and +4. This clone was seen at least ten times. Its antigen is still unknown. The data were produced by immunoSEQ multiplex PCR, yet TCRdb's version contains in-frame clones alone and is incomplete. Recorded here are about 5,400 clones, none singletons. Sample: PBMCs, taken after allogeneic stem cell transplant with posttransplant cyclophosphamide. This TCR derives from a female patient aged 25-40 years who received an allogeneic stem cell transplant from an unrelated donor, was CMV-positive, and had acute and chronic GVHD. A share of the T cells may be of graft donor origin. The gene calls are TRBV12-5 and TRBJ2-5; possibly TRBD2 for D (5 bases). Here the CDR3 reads CASGPRGYETQYF. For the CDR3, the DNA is TGTGCTAGTGGCCCCAGAGGGTATGAGACCCAGTACTTC.